This T cell receptor beta chain was obtained from a study of T cell responses to AZD1222 COVID-19 vaccine. The study's findings and limits: In the spike-specific TCR repertoire, nearly half reportedly target unmutated variant regions. Regions 160-218 and 743-854 dominated among vaccine-associated CD4 TCRs spanning spike. Mostly white British, mostly female donors; authors suggested clonal diversity may be underestimated.

Whether given at about 4 or about 12 weeks, second doses were pooled. Trimming stripped 6 bases from V and 1 base from J, with 15 bases between. The CDR3 sequence is 16 residues long. Germline CDR1 and CDR2: MNHEY and SMNVEV (reference sequence). Profiling relied on immunoSEQ multiplex PCR, and the TCRdb table lists in-frame clones only, not all of them. The sample consists of 130,000 or so clones, about 91% of them appearing once. A word on this clone: Its antigen is unknown.

The material sequenced was peripheral blood, taken 28 days after the second AZD1222 dose. This rearrangement joins TRBV27 to TRBJ1-4, with D possibly TRBD1 on 6 matching bases. The clonotype originates from an adult who received the AZD1222 COVID-19 vaccine. The CDR3 protein is CASSPRGGLTNEKLFF. CDR3 nucleotide sequence: TGTGCCAGCAGCCCAAGGGGGGGCCTAACTAATGAAAAACTGTTTTTT.